One and the same sample provided the 26 T cell receptor beta chains below, sequenced in a study of cytomegalovirus exposure and HLA in healthy donors. Here immunoSEQ multiplex PCR was the method, and the copy in TCRdb shows in-frame clones only, minus some. The sample contains over 200,000 clones, over 70% of which appear only once. Sequenced material: PBMCs. Every receptor here comes from a woman in her twenties or thirties in good health and CMV-seropositive.

This chain links TRBV29-1 with TRBJ2-7, with D possibly being TRBD1 or TRBD2 (6 bases each). This CDR3 spans 15 amino acids. Germline values: CDR1 SQVTM, CDR2 ANQGSEA. V gave up 4 bases and J gave up 3 bases, with 19 bases separating them. Written as DNA, the CDR3 is TGCAGCGTTGCAAAATTGGGGGGACAAAACTACGAGCAGTACTTC. Protein: CSVAKLGGQNYEQYF.

J is TRBJ1-2 and V is TRBV7-2; D remains unclear. The CDR3 spans 14 residues. V was trimmed by 2 bases and J by 8 bases, leaving 15 bases between them. Looked up from germline, CDR1 is SGHTA and CDR2 is FQGNSA. CDR3 sequence: CASSLPQVLYGYTF. Here the CDR3 DNA reads TGTGCCAGCAGCTTACCGCAGGTCCTTTACGGCTACACCTTC.

This clone was counted between two and nine times. The CDR3, as DNA: TGTGCCAGCAGTTCTAGTCACTCCCTAAGGGGCTACACCTTC. The encoded protein is CASSSSHSLRGYTF. The rearrangement links TRBV6-5 to TRBJ1-2; the D is unclear. Germline V gives CDR1 MNHEY, CDR2 SVGAGI. The CDR3 length is 14 residues. The V gene lost 4 bases and the J gene lost 8 bases, with 17 bases spanning the gap.

This clone came up a few times. The CDR3 DNA reads TGTGCCAGCACCGCAGGGGTCCATCAGCCCCAGCATTTT. Amino acid sequence: CASTAGVHQPQHF. J is TRBJ1-5 and V is TRBV6-1, with D maybe TRBD1 (6 bases). This CDR3 is built from 13 residues. The V and J ends lost 7 bases and 5 bases respectively, with 12 bases between them. In germline, CDR1 is MNHNS, CDR2 SASEGT.

J is TRBJ1-2 and V is TRBV5-1; possible D gene TRBD1, 5 bases. This CDR3 has 16 amino acids. Germline CDR1 and CDR2: SGHRS and YFSETQ. Deletions cut 0 bases from V and 4 bases from J, with 16 bases between. This CDR3 reads CASSLEGKGRGYGYTF. The DNA of the CDR3 is TGCGCCAGCAGCTTGGAGGGGAAGGGGAGAGGCTATGGCTACACCTTC. The full variable domain, with the rest looked up from reference TRBV5-1 and TRBJ1-2, is KAGVTQTPRYLIKTRGQQVTLSCSPISGHRSVSWYQQTPGQGLQFLFEYFSETQRNKGNFPGRFSGRQFSNSRSEMNVSTLELGDSALYLCASSLEGKGRGYGYTFGSGTRLTVV.

V is TRBV30 and J is TRBJ2-1, with 8 nucleotides matching TRBD1. The CDR3 is made up of 12 amino acids. The V segment lost 2 bases and the J segment 10 bases; nucleotides outside the gene matches: 4. Looked up from germline, CDR1 is GTSNPN and CDR2 is SVGIG (reference sequence). The CDR3 reads CAWSRQGPEQFF. DNA of the CDR3: TGTGCCTGGAGTAGACAGGGGCCCGAGCAGTTCTTC.

The chain links TRBV2 to TRBJ1-4, with 9 bases matching TRBD1. The J segment lost 5 bases and the V segment lost 6 bases, leaving 7 bases of the junction unmatched. This CDR3 is 15 amino acids long. Germline V CDR1 and CDR2: SNHLY, FYNNEI. The CDR3, as DNA: TGTGCCAGCAGGCATGAGACAGGGGGGAATGAAAAACTGTTTTTT. This translates into CASRHETGGNEKLFF.

This chain links TRBV7-3 with TRBJ2-1, with D possibly matching TRBD2 (6 bases). CDR3 length: 13 amino acids. Per germline, CDR1 SGHTA and CDR2 FQGTGA. Between the trimmed V and J ends, which lost 6 bases and 2 bases, there was a span of 8 bases. The CDR3 nucleotides read TGTGCCAGCAGTGGCGGGGCCTACAATGAGCAGTTCTTC. It encodes CASSGGAYNEQFF.

This clone was detected a few times. J is TRBJ1-1 and V is TRBV4-3; D remains ambiguous. Germline values: CDR1 LGHNA, CDR2 YSLEER. V lost 3 bases and J 4 bases, leaving 12 bases between the germline ends. The CDR3 loop spans 14 amino acids. The CDR3 reads CASSHTVMGTEAFF. CDR3 bases: TGCGCCAGCAGCCACACCGTTATGGGCACTGAAGCTTTCTTT.

The chain recombines TRBV4-1 with TRBJ2-7; 12 positions agree with TRBD2. Germline V gene data show CDR1 as MGHRA and CDR2 as YSYEKL. The CDR3 extends over 15 amino acids. V was pared by 5 bases and J by 5 bases, with 7 bases of the junction left unmatched. The CDR3: CASSFRLAGEHEQYF. DNA for the CDR3: TGCGCCAGCAGCTTCAGACTAGCGGGAGAGCACGAGCAGTACTTC.

The chain uses TRBV5-1 and TRBJ2-1; D assignment may be TRBD1 or TRBD2 (5 bases each). The germline gives CDR1 SGHRS, CDR2 YFSETQ. V was trimmed by 6 bases and J by 7 bases, leaving 17 bases between them. The CDR3 sequence is 14 residues long. The CDR3, as DNA: TGCGCCAGCAAGGGGACCGAGGCTAGAAATGAGCAGTTCTTC. This codes for CASKGTEARNEQFF. Variable domain in full (rest from reference TRBV5-1 and TRBJ2-1): KAGVTQTPRYLIKTRGQQVTLSCSPISGHRSVSWYQQTPGQGLQFLFEYFSETQRNKGNFPGRFSGRQFSNSRSEMNVSTLELGDSALYLCASKGTEARNEQFFGPGTRLTVL.

V and J are TRBV11-2 and TRBJ2-2, with D perhaps matching TRBD1 (5 bases). V was trimmed by 7 bases and J by 6 bases, leaving 15 bases between them. The CDR3 loop spans 14 amino acids. The germline gives CDR1 SGHAT, CDR2 FQNNGV. The CDR3 spells CASTYRPGSGELFF. The CDR3 region has the DNA TGTGCCAGCACCTATCGGCCAGGGTCCGGGGAGCTGTTTTTT.

CDR3 sequence reads: CASSSGTSGKGETQYF. CDR3 DNA: TGTGCCAGCAGCTCCGGGACTAGCGGGAAAGGGGAGACCCAGTACTTC. This chain uses TRBV11-2 with TRBJ2-5; 13 positions match TRBD2. CDR3 length: 16 amino acids. V shed 4 bases, J shed 5 bases, and the junction held 7 bases outside the gene matches. The germline V gene encodes CDR1 SGHAT and CDR2 FQNNGV.

The chain employs TRBV5-1 and TRBJ2-5, with 9 nucleotides matching TRBD1. The CDR3 contains 17 residues. Per the germline V gene, CDR1 is SGHRS and CDR2 is YFSETQ. J gave up 5 bases and V 1 base, and 12 bases lay outside the gene matches. CDR3 nucleotide sequence: TGCGCCAGCAGCTTGAGGCCCGCACAGGGGGCCCGCGAGACCCAGTACTTC. It specifies CASSLRPAQGARETQYF.

The chain couples TRBV10-3 to TRBJ2-3; no definite D call. Trimming took off 5 bases at V and 2 bases at J, with 14 bases between the two ends. The CDR3 contains 15 residues. CDR1 is ENHRY, CDR2 SYGVKD, per germline. CDR3 amino acids: CAISFGQQITDTQYF. As DNA, the CDR3 is TGTGCCATCAGTTTCGGTCAGCAAATCACAGATACGCAGTATTTT.

This chain links TRBV5-1 with TRBJ2-2; D unclear. There are 13 residues in the CDR3. Trimming removed 0 bases at V and 7 bases at J, with 7 bases between. CDR1 SGHRS and CDR2 YFSETQ come from the germline V gene. CDR3 protein: CASSLAFFGELFF. The CDR3 bases are TGCGCCAGCAGCTTGGCCTTTTTCGGGGAGCTGTTTTTT.

The chain recombines TRBV5-1 with TRBJ2-4, with 8 bases identical to TRBD1. This CDR3 comprises 13 residues. Losses at the gene ends were 4 bases for V and 6 bases for J; bases not matched to a gene: 3. CDR1 is SGHRS, CDR2 YFSETQ, per germline. In DNA, the CDR3 is TGCGCCAGCAGCATGGACAGGGCAAACATTCAGTACTTC. As protein: CASSMDRANIQYF.

The CDR3 bases are TGCGCCAGCAGCCAAGCCTCCTCCGGGACAGCCTATGGCTACACCTTC. Amino acid sequence: CASSQASSGTAYGYTF. This sequence joins TRBV4-1 and TRBJ1-2, with TRBD1 identical over 7 bases. The V gene's germline CDR1 is MGHRA and CDR2 YSYEKL. Losses at the gene ends were 1 base for V and 4 bases for J; bases not matched to a gene: 9. The CDR3 has 16 amino acids.

The rearrangement uses TRBV6-5 and TRBJ2-7; 9 bases line up with TRBD2. CDR3 length: 14 amino acids. J was trimmed by 1 base and V by 6 bases; bases with no gene match: 4. The germline gives CDR1 MNHEY, CDR2 SVGAGI. For the CDR3, the DNA is TGTGCCAGCAGGCGACTAGCGGAGTCCTACGAGCAGTACTTC. Protein sequence: CASRRLAESYEQYF.

The V call is TRBV29-1, the J call TRBJ1-1; TRBD1 matches at 10 bases. The CDR3 covers 13 residues. V shed 6 bases, J shed 5 bases, and the junction held 6 bases outside the gene matches. Per the germline V gene, CDR1 is SQVTM and CDR2 is ANQGSEA. The CDR3 sequence is CSVQRTGGTEAFF. The CDR3 DNA reads TGCAGCGTCCAGCGGACAGGGGGGACTGAAGCTTTCTTT.

V is TRBV7-9 and J is TRBJ1-4; D is ambiguous. Trimming pared 1 base from V and 12 bases from J, leaving 9 bases between. Germline assignment: CDR1 SEHNR and CDR2 FQNEAQ (reference sequence). The CDR3 covers 12 residues. CDR3 protein: CASSLVGLELFF. CDR3 DNA sequence: TGTGCCAGCAGCTTAGTAGGGTTGGAACTGTTTTTT.

The chain links TRBV6-1 to TRBJ2-1, with a tentative D call TRBD2 (6 bases). V lost 4 bases and J 10 bases, leaving 14 bases between the germline ends. Germline V gene data show CDR1 as MNHNS and CDR2 as SASEGT. The CDR3 length is 13 residues. The CDR3 DNA reads as TGTGCCAGCAGTGCGGAGGGAGGCGGGGAGCAGTTCTTC. This sequence encodes CASSAEGGGEQFF.

For the CDR3, the DNA is TGTGCCAGCAGTCTCCCCCCCTCGACTAGCGGGGTTTACAATGAGCAGTTCTTC. It codes for CASSLPPSTSGVYNEQFF. The chain is built from TRBV27 and TRBJ2-1; 11 bases match TRBD2. J gave up 4 bases and V 5 bases, and 13 bases lay outside the gene matches. The germline gives CDR1 MNHEY, CDR2 SMNVEV (reference sequence). The CDR3 is made up of 18 amino acids.

V is TRBV13 and J is TRBJ2-2; either TRBD1 or TRBD2 may supply D (6 bases each). The CDR3 loop spans 18 amino acids. Germline CDR1 PRHDT, CDR2 FYEKMQ (reference sequence). Trimming left V 3 bases short and J 2 bases short, with 19 bases between. The CDR3 bases are TGTGCCAGCAGCTTCCTAAACGCCGGGGGCGGTAACACCGGGGAGCTGTTTTTT. It codes for CASSFLNAGGGNTGELFF.

In this sample, this clone turned up once. Here the CDR3 omits its conserved ending phenylalanine or tryptophan, so a read error is the likely source. The limits of the CDR3 on the DNA are not certain, so only TCRdb's listed CDR3 is given. This chain connects TRBV6-5 to TRBJ1-2; the table names TRBD1, a call not compared with the DNA. The CDR3 is 11 amino acids long, termini counted. Germline values: CDR1 MNHEY, CDR2 SVGAGI. CDR3 region: CASSSRDRVSS.

This clone turned up a few times. The chain joins TRBV7-2 to TRBJ1-2, with a possible D match to TRBD1 (6 bases). V lost 1 base to trimming and J lost 4 bases, with 16 bases between them. From germline, CDR1 is SGHTA and CDR2 FQGNSA. There are 16 residues in the CDR3. Here the CDR3 DNA reads TGTGCCAGCAGCTTAGATTTATCGGGGGCCGGCTATGGCTACACCTTC. It encodes CASSLDLSGAGYGYTF.